This T cell receptor (beta chain) was retrieved from a study of identical twins (dated by TCRdb to 2016 to 2017). Turning to the overall study: To test whether fetal clonotypes persist, the study used deep sequencing on TCR alpha and beta repertoires from monozygotic twins, unrelated adults of various ages, and cord blood. Replicate twin experiments were performed at different times using different library preparation protocols to rule out contamination.

The protocol used for the library was 5' RACE. The sequencer was an Illumina HiSeq 2000. A universal primer binding site was introduced by template switching, and a unique molecular identifier was present in the final cDNA, enabling accurate counting of TCR cDNA molecules. Specific primers in the conserved constant-segment region were used to synthesize first-strand cDNA for the TCR alpha and beta chains. To control for contamination, every cDNA library was double barcoded, receiving both a SMART-Mk sample barcode and Illumina barcodes. TruSeq adapter sequences, together with Illumina sample barcodes, were added in two successive PCR steps. TCR alpha and beta cDNA libraries were sequenced on the Illumina HiSeq platform with custom primers. The study's own analysis went as follows. Raw reads were processed with MiGEC to extract unique molecular identifiers, and MiXCR was used to determine CDR3 positions. Recombination models were inferred per individual with the repgenHMM and IGoR tools using an EM algorithm. The analysis of shared clonotypes was done with the tcR package in R, with sharing normalized by the product of cloneset sizes. Out-of-frame nonproductive sequences were analyzed to study raw recombination free of thymic and clonal selection effects. TCRdb ran its own pipeline on the public reads, namely fastp trimming at Q25 and MiXCR clone calling, and kept in-frame beta chains. Here each entry gathers all rows of one CDR3 protein and keeps the most common genes and DNA. TCRdb's processing, not the study's, gives the V and J calls here. Within this sample are about 690,000 distinct CDR3 sequences, with over 5% of them counted one time only. The leading ten clones occupy 1.5% to 2% of the sample.

Summary of the overall study and its limitations: In monozygotic twins, recombination models systematically underestimated out-of-frame TCR alpha sharing, but the models matched the sharing seen between unrelated individuals. Invariant T cells such as MAIT and iNKT could partly confound zero-insertion analyses, though diverse VJ usage argued against this for most clonotypes. Fewer insertions were carried by abundant cord blood beta clonotypes, a similar but weaker trend appeared in young adult naive repertoires, and no such trend appeared in memory repertoires. Compared with coincidental sharing between unrelated individuals, out-of-frame TCR alpha sequences shared between twins showed an excess of sequences with low generation probability. Because the same donors could not be followed over many years, the conclusions depended on cross-sectional statistical analysis. Excess twin sharing in beta out-of-frame sequences was weaker because fewer shared sequences lowered the signal-to-noise ratio.

This clonotype occurred a few times. The specificity of this receptor is unknown. No clone much larger than this one lies a single base away; base qualities are absent. Only healthy Caucasian donors were included. The study also sequenced three unrelated non-twin adults: a male aged 18 to 29, a male aged 50 to 60 and a female aged 50 to 60. Miltenyi CD45RO+ enrichment and human naive T-cell isolation kits were used to isolate memory (CD45RO+) and naive T cells from PBMC. The germline V gene specifies SNHLY as CDR1 and FYNNEI as CDR2. From the cysteine through the phenylalanine, the CDR3 covers 17 amino acids. Of the read, only the CDR3 DNA is kept; its 51 bases are in frame from base 1. V is pruned by 6 bases and J by 4 bases, leaving 13 bases of the junction without a gene match.

The clonotype comes from a man between 18 and 35 years old in good health. The rearrangement combines TRBV2 with TRBJ2-3; 10 junctional bases match TRBD1. The sample was naive T cells sorted from blood. The sample's cell subset or site label, decoded: cells isolated with a human naive T-cell isolation kit. Read as DNA, the sequence is TGTGCCAGCAGCGCCCTGGCGGGACAGGGGATCGCAGATACGCAGTATTTT. This translates into CASSALAGQGIADTQYF.